The rows below give T cell receptor beta chains drawn from one sample of a study of long-term antiretroviral therapy in people with HIV. Assay: immunoSEQ multiplex PCR; the TCRdb copy retains only in-frame clones and omits some. The profile shows around 19,000 clones, around 87% of them singletons. The sample here was unsorted PBMCs, taken 2.6 years after starting antiretroviral therapy. These TCRs come from a woman between 45 and 60 years old with HIV. The CDR3 runs from the conserved cysteine through the conserved F or W. The D gene is left open where the match is weak. Clone size is not always given. Where it is, it says once, few, many or a class for expanded clones.

-	TRBV19	once	TRBJ2-5	CAAGQGRFAQYF	TGTGCCGCGGGGCAGGGGAGGTTTGCCCAGTACTTC
TRBD2	TRBV28	-	TRBJ2-7	CASTEGLAGGEQYF	TGTGCCAGCACCGAGGGACTAGCGGGAGGCGAGCAGTACTTC
-	TRBV12-5	-	TRBJ2-7	CASGLGGSELGSEQYF	TGTGCTAGTGGTTTGGGTGGCAGTGAGCTTGGGTCCGAGCAGTACTTC
TRBD2	TRBV11-2	-	TRBJ2-7	CASSLAGLAGFNEQYF	TGTGCCAGCAGCTTAGCGGGACTAGCGGGATTCAACGAGCAGTACTTC
-	TRBV11-2	-	TRBJ2-7	CASSSTGGSGDAQYF	TGTGCCAGCAGCTCCACCGGAGGTAGCGGTGACGCGCAGTACTTC
-	TRBV5-1	-	TRBJ2-2	CASSRDLNTGELFF	TGCGCCAGCAGCAGGGACTTGAACACCGGGGAGCTGTTTTTT
TRBD2	TRBV23-1	-	TRBJ2-7	CASSQGGSSYEQYF	TGCGCCAGCAGTCAAGGCGGGAGCTCCTACGAGCAGTACTTC
TRBD1	TRBV5-8	-	TRBJ2-2	CASSLGDRENTGELFF	TGTGCCAGCAGCTTGGGGGACAGGGAGAACACCGGGGAGCTGTTTTTT
-	TRBV6-5	-	TRBJ2-7	CASSWARNYEQYF	TGTGCCAGCAGTTGGGCTAGAAACTACGAGCAGTACTTC
-	TRBV19	-	TRBJ2-1	CASTLDSSYNEQFF	TGTGCCAGTACCTTGGACAGTTCCTACAATGAGCAGTTCTTC
-	TRBV4-3	-	TRBJ1-2	CASSQDRGSYGYTF	TGCGCCAGCAGCCAAGATCGCGGCAGCTATGGCTACACCTTC
TRBD2	TRBV6-1	-	TRBJ2-7	CASSEGTSSHYEQYF	TGTGCCAGCAGCGAAGGGACTAGCAGCCACTACGAGCAGTACTTC
-	TRBV4-1	-	TRBJ2-5	CASSQKAVDSYEETQYF	TGCGCCAGCAGCCAAAAGGCCGTAGACAGCTACGAAGAGACCCAGTACTTC
-	TRBV7-9	-	TRBJ2-7	CASSWAEGNYEQYF	TGTGCCAGCAGCTGGGCTGAGGGTAACTACGAGCAGTACTTC
TRBD2	TRBV5-1	-	TRBJ2-5	CASSLAGLAGETQYF	TGCGCCAGCAGCTTGGCGGGACTAGCGGGCGAGACCCAGTACTTC